One and the same sample provided the 2 T cell receptor beta chains below, sequenced in a study of radiotherapy plus CTLA-4 blockade in lung cancer. The method was immunoSEQ multiplex PCR; TCRdb's version includes in-frame clones alone and lacks a portion of them. The sample lists tens of thousands of clones, 84% occurring once. This material consisted of peripheral blood, taken from a patient treated with radiotherapy plus ipilimumab. The receptors derive from a human donor with non-small cell lung cancer whose response to radiotherapy plus ipilimumab could not be evaluated.

This clone was found once. The chain joins TRBV4-2 to TRBJ2-3, with 9 bases aligning to TRBD2. Germline CDR1 reads LGHNA; CDR2 reads YNFKEQ. V lost 1 base and J lost 0; bases outside the gene matches: 2. The CDR3 extends over 16 amino acids. DNA for the CDR3: TGTGCCAGCAGCCAAGTGGCGGGAGGGAGCACAGATACGCAGTATTTT. Translated: CASSQVAGGSTDTQYF.

CDR3: CASSLGPSGSYEQYF. The CDR3 DNA is TGTGCCAGCAGCTTGGGACCTAGCGGGAGCTACGAGCAGTACTTC. J is TRBJ2-7 and V is TRBV5-6, with 10 bases fitting TRBD2. Germline-derived CDR1 and CDR2 are SGHDT and YYEEEE. The CDR3 is 15 residues long. Trimming took 0 bases from V and 3 from J; bases not matched to a gene: 3.